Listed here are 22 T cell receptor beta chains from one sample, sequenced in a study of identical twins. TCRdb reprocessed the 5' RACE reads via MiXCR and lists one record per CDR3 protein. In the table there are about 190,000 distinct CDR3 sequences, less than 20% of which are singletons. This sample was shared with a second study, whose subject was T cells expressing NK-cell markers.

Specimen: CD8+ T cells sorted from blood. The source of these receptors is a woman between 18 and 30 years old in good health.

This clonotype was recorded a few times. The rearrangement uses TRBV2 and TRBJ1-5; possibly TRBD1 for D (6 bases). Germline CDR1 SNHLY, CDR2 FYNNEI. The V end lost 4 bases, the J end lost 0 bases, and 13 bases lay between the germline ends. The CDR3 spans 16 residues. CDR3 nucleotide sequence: TGTGCCAGCAGTGTTCTGGGGACACCTAGCAATCAGCCCCAGCATTTT. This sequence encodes CASSVLGTPSNQPQHF.

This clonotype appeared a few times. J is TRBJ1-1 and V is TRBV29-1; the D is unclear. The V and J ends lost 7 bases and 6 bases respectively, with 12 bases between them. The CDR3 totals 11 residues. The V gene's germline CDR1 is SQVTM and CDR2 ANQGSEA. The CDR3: CSGSGGPEAFF. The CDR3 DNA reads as TGCAGCGGTTCGGGTGGACCTGAAGCTTTCTTT.

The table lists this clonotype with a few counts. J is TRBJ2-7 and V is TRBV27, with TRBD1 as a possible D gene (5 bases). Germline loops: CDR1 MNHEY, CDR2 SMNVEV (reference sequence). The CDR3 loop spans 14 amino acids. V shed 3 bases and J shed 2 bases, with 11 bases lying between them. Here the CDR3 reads CASSFVDNAYEQYF. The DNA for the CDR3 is TGTGCCAGCAGTTTTGTGGACAATGCCTACGAGCAGTACTTC.

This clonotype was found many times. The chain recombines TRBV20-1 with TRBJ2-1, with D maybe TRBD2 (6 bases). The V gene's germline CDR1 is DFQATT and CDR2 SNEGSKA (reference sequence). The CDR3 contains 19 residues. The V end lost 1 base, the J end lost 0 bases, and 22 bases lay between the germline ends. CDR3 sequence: CSARVEAGHGGRSYNEQFF. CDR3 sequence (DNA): TGCAGTGCTAGAGTGGAAGCGGGTCACGGCGGACGCTCCTACAATGAGCAGTTCTTC.

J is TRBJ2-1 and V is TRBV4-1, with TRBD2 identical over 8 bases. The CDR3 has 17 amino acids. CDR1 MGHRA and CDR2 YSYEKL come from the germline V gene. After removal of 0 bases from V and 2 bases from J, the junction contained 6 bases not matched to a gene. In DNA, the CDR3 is TGCGCCAGCAGCCAAGATCAGCGGGGGATTGCCTACAATGAGCAGTTCTTC. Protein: CASSQDQRGIAYNEQFF.

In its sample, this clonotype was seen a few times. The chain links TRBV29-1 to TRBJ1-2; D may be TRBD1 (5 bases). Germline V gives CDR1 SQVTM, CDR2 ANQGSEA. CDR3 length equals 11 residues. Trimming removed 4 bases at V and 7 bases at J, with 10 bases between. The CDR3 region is CSVGGGGGYTF. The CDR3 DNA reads TGCAGCGTTGGTGGGGGAGGTGGCTACACCTTC. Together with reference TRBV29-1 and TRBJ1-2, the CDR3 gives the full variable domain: SAVISQKPSRDICQRGTSLTIQCQVDSQVTMMFWYRQQPGQSLTLIATANQGSEATYESGFVIDKFPISRPNLTFSTLTVSNMSPEDSSIYLCSVGGGGGYTFGSGTRLTVV.

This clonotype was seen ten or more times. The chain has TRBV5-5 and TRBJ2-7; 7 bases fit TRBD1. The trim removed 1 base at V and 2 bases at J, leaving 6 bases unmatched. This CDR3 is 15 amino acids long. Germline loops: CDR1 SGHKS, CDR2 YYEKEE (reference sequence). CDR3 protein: CASSLSDRKTYEQYF. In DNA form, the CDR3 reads TGTGCCAGCAGCTTGTCGGACAGGAAAACCTACGAGCAGTACTTC.

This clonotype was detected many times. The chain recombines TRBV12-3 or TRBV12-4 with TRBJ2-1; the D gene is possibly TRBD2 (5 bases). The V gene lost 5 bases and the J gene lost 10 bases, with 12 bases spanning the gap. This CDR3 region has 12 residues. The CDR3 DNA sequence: TGTGCCAGCAGTCAGGACTTTCGGGAGCAGTTCTTC. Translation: CASSQDFREQFF.

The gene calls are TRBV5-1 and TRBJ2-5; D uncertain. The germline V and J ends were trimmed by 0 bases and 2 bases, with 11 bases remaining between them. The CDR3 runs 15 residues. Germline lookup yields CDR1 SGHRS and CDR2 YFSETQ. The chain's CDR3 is CASSLAVGQQETQYF. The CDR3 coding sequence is TGCGCCAGCAGCTTGGCGGTAGGGCAGCAAGAGACCCAGTACTTC.

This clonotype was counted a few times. This CDR3 reads CASGGRREQETQYF. As DNA, the CDR3 is TGTGCCAGTGGGGGTAGGCGGGAGCAAGAGACCCAGTACTTC. The chain is built from TRBV2 and TRBJ2-5; TRBD2 agrees at 7 bases. Germline loops: CDR1 SNHLY, CDR2 FYNNEI. CDR3 length: 14 amino acids. J lost 2 bases, V lost 9 bases, and 9 bases had no gene match.

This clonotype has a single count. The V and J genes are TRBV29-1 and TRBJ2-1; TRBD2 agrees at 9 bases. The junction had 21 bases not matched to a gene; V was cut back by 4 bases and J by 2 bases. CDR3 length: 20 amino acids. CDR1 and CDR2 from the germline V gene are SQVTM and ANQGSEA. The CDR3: CSVVGVREALAGLPYNEQFF. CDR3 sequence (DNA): TGCAGCGTTGTAGGAGTTCGTGAGGCGCTAGCGGGACTCCCCTACAATGAGCAGTTCTTC.

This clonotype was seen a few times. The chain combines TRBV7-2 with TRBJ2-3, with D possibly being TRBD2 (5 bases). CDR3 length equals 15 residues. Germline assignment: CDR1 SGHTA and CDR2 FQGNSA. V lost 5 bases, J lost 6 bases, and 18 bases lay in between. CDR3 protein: CASSRPRARGDTQYF. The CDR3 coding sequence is TGTGCCAGCAGCCGTCCCAGAGCGAGAGGGGATACGCAGTATTTT.

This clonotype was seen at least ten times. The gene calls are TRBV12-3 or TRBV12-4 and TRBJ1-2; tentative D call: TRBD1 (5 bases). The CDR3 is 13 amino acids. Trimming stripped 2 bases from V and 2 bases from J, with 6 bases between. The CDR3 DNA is TGTGCCAGCAGTTTATGGGGGAACTATGGCTACACCTTC. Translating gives CASSLWGNYGYTF.

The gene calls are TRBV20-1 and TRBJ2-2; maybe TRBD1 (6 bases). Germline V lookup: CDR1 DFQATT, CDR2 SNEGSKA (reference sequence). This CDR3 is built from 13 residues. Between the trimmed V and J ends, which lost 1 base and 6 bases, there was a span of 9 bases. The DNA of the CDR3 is TGCAGTGCTAGAGGGTCAGGGGCCGGGGAGCTGTTTTTT. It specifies CSARGSGAGELFF.

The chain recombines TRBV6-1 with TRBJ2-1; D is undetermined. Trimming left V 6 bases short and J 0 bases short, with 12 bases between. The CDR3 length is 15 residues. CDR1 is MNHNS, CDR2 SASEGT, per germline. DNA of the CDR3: TGTGCCAGCAGCCCAGGTGCCCACTCCTACAATGAGCAGTTCTTC. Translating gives CASSPGAHSYNEQFF.

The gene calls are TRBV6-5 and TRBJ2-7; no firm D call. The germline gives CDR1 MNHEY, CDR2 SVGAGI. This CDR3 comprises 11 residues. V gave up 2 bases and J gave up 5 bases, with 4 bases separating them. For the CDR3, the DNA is TGTGCCAGCAGTTACGGCCACGAGCAGTACTTC. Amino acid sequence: CASSYGHEQYF.

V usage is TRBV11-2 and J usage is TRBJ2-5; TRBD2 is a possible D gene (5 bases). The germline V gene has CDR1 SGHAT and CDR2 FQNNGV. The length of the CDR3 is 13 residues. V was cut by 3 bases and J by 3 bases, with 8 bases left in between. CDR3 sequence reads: CASSFGLEETQYF. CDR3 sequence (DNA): TGTGCCAGCAGCTTCGGACTGGAAGAGACCCAGTACTTC.

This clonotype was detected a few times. CDR3 protein: CASTPALSYEQYF. CDR3 nucleotide sequence: TGTGCCAGCACCCCGGCGCTTTCCTACGAGCAGTACTTC. The chain recombines TRBV12-3 or TRBV12-4 with TRBJ2-7; D gene ambiguous. The V end lost 7 bases, the J end lost 1 base, and 11 bases lay between the germline ends. The CDR3 totals 13 residues.

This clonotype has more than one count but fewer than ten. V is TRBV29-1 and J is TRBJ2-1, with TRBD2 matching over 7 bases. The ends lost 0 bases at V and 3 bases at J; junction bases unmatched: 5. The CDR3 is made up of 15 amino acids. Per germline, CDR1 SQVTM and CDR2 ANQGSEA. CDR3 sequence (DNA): TGCAGCGTTGAAGATCGCCAGCGGGACTACAATGAGCAGTTCTTC. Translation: CSVEDRQRDYNEQFF.

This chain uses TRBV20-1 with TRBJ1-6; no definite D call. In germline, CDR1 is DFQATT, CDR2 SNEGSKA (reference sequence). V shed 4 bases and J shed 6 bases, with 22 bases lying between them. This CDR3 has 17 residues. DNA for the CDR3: TGCAGTGCTACTACTTCACGCACAGTACAACCTAATTCACCCCTCCACTTT. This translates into CSATTSRTVQPNSPLHF.

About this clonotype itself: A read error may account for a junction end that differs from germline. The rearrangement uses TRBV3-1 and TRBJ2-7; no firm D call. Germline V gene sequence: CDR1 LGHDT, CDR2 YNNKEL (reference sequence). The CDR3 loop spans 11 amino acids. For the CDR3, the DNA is TGTGCCAGCAGCCAGGCGGACCAGCTTAACTTC. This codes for CASSQADQLNF.

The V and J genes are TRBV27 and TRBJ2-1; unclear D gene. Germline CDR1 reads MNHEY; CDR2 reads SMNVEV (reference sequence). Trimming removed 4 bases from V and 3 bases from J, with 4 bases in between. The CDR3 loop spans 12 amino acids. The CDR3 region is CASSSFYNEQFF. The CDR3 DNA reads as TGTGCCAGCAGTTCCTTCTACAATGAGCAGTTCTTC.